Listed here are 21 T cell receptor beta chains from one sample, sequenced in a study of cytomegalovirus exposure and HLA in healthy donors listed by TCRdb under 2017. Receptor libraries were prepared by the immunoSEQ multiplex PCR assay. The multiplex PCR relied on a mix of 60 forward primers for TCR Vbeta segments and 13 reverse primers for TCR Jbeta segments. TCRdb took over this immuneACCESS table, retaining in-frame rearrangements with V and J assigned. Such tables are incomplete; in checked studies, under half of the missing clones stem from an unresolved V gene, and the remainder is unexplained. The sample contains about 140,000 clones, 60% to 75% of them found a single time. The ten largest clonotypes hold roughly 1.7% of the sample. The sequenced sample was PBMCs. The source of these receptors is a human donor in good health.

This CDR3 is CASSSTKSGGNTYNEQFF. CDR3 in DNA: TGTGCCAGCAGTTCCACAAAGTCGGGAGGGAACACCTACAATGAGCAGTTCTTC. J is TRBJ2-1 and V is TRBV28, with TRBD2 matching over 8 bases. This CDR3 comprises 18 residues. Per the germline V gene, CDR1 is MDHEN and CDR2 is SYDVKM. J lost 2 bases, V lost 4 bases, and 13 bases had no gene match.

The chain is built from TRBV5-1 and TRBJ1-5; perhaps TRBD1 as D (6 bases). CDR3 size: 15 residues. The germline V gene encodes CDR1 SGHRS and CDR2 YFSETQ. V gave up 4 bases and J gave up 7 bases, with 18 bases separating them. CDR3 DNA sequence: TGCGCCAGCAGCCCCGGGACATTAGGGGACCAGCCCCAGCATTTT. Its protein product is CASSPGTLGDQPQHF.

V usage is TRBV5-1 and J usage is TRBJ2-7, with D perhaps matching TRBD2 (6 bases). V lost 7 bases and J 0 bases, leaving 20 bases between the germline ends. The CDR3 consists of 16 residues. Germline V lookup: CDR1 SGHRS, CDR2 YFSETQ. CDR3 region: CASEQGNSGFSYEQYF. CDR3 DNA sequence: TGCGCCAGCGAGCAGGGAAATAGCGGATTCTCCTACGAGCAGTACTTC. The whole variable domain, filled in from reference TRBV5-1 and TRBJ2-7, reads KAGVTQTPRYLIKTRGQQVTLSCSPISGHRSVSWYQQTPGQGLQFLFEYFSETQRNKGNFPGRFSGRQFSNSRSEMNVSTLELGDSALYLCASEQGNSGFSYEQYFGPGTRLTVT.

This clone was counted once. This chain connects TRBV2 to TRBJ2-5; TRBD2 agrees at 9 bases. Losses at the gene ends were 8 bases for V and 3 bases for J; bases not matched to a gene: 4. Germline loops: CDR1 SNHLY, CDR2 FYNNEI. The CDR3 contains 13 residues. The CDR3 nucleotides read TGTGCCAGCGTTAGCGGGAGTGAAGAGACCCAGTACTTC. It specifies CASVSGSEETQYF.

The chain has TRBV4-1 and TRBJ2-2, with D possibly matching TRBD1 (5 bases). This CDR3 is built from 19 residues. From germline, CDR1 is MGHRA and CDR2 YSYEKL. V was shortened by 0 bases and J by 1 base, with 18 bases between the two germline ends. CDR3 coding DNA: TGCGCCAGCAGCCAAGATCCTTCCGTTGGACACCTGAACACCGGGGAGCTGTTTTTT. Its protein is CASSQDPSVGHLNTGELFF.

There are a few counts of this clone. The rearrangement uses TRBV5-4 and TRBJ1-1, with TRBD1 matching over 8 bases. CDR1 is SGHNT, CDR2 YYREEE, per germline (reference sequence). The CDR3 is 14 residues long. With V trimmed by 3 bases and J by 4 bases, 5 bases remained unmatched. CDR3 protein: CASSYGQGATEAFF. The CDR3 DNA reads TGTGCCAGCAGCTACGGACAGGGCGCCACTGAAGCTTTCTTT.

The chain is built from TRBV11-2 and TRBJ1-4, with a possible D match to TRBD1 (5 bases). Germline lookup yields CDR1 SGHAT and CDR2 FQNNGV. This CDR3 region has 16 residues. Trimming removed 3 bases from V and 3 bases from J, with 14 bases in between. CDR3 nucleotide sequence: TGTGCCAGCAGCTTGGGAGGGGAGGTGGCTAATGAAAAACTGTTTTTT. Translating gives CASSLGGEVANEKLFF. The variable domain in full, with the rest retrieved from reference TRBV11-2 and TRBJ1-4, is EAGVAQSPRYKIIEKRQSVAFWCNPISGHATLYWYQQILGQGPKLLIQFQNNGVVDDSQLPKDRFSAERLKGVDSTLKIQPAKLEDSAVYLCASSLGGEVANEKLFFGSGTQLSVL.

This chain uses TRBV5-4 with TRBJ2-1; 9 bases are a match to TRBD1. Germline V gives CDR1 SGHNT, CDR2 YYREEE (reference sequence). The junction had 7 bases not matched to a gene; V was cut back by 7 bases and J by 5 bases. The CDR3 length is 14 residues. CDR3 coding DNA: TGTGCCAGCGGCGGGACAGGGAGGGACAATGAGCAGTTCTTC. It translates to CASGGTGRDNEQFF.

The J gene is TRBJ1-3, the V gene TRBV6-1; D unresolved. The CDR3 runs 14 residues. With 2 bases removed from V and 0 bases from J, the gap between germline ends came to 5 bases. Germline CDR1 and CDR2: MNHNS and SASEGT. Written as DNA, the CDR3 is TGTGCCAGCAGTGAACTAGGCTCTGGAAACACCATATATTTT. Translation gives CASSELGSGNTIYF.

The rearrangement links TRBV13 to TRBJ2-7; 8 bases are a match to TRBD2. The CDR3 length is 16 residues. The J segment lost 0 bases and the V segment lost 5 bases, leaving 9 bases of the junction unmatched. CDR1 and CDR2 (germline): PRHDT, FYEKMQ (reference sequence). The CDR3 protein is CASSDSTLAGSYEQYF. In DNA form, the CDR3 reads TGTGCCAGCAGCGACTCAACCCTAGCGGGCTCCTACGAGCAGTACTTC.

This clone has just one count. The J gene is TRBJ2-1, the V gene TRBV28; TRBD2 might be the D (6 bases). The CDR3 consists of 17 residues. Germline values: CDR1 MDHEN, CDR2 SYDVKM. Between the trimmed V and J ends, which lost 6 bases and 6 bases, there was a span of 24 bases. The CDR3 spells CASRSSSAGSGVNEQFF. As DNA, the CDR3 is TGTGCCAGCAGGTCGTCATCCGCGGGAAGTGGGGTCAATGAGCAGTTCTTC.

The chain combines TRBV7-9 with TRBJ1-5, with no clear D. In germline, CDR1 is SEHNR, CDR2 FQNEAQ (reference sequence). V lost 5 bases to trimming and J lost 2 bases, with 10 bases between them. The CDR3 length is 14 residues. DNA of the CDR3: TGTGCCAGCAGCCGAGGGCAAGGCAATCAGCCCCAGCATTTT. Encoded protein: CASSRGQGNQPQHF.

In its sample, this clone was seen once. The chain recombines TRBV2 with TRBJ2-7, with D hard to call. V dropped 4 bases and J dropped 6 bases, with 13 bases sitting between them. The CDR3 consists of 13 residues. From germline, CDR1 is SNHLY and CDR2 FYNNEI. The CDR3 DNA is TGTGCCAGCAGTGGTTGGGCAGAGAGCGAGCAGTACTTC. Amino acid sequence: CASSGWAESEQYF.

The chain combines TRBV27 with TRBJ1-3, with D unresolved. CDR1 and CDR2 (germline): MNHEY, SMNVEV (reference sequence). V was clipped by 0 bases and J by 0 bases, with 9 bases between them. This CDR3 contains 16 residues. CDR3 bases: TGTGCCAGCAGTTTATCCTTCTCCAGCTCTGGAAACACCATATATTTT. Translated, it gives CASSLSFSSSGNTIYF.

The chain employs TRBV4-2 and TRBJ2-1; 9 positions agree with TRBD1. The V segment lost 3 bases and the J segment 6 bases; nucleotides outside the gene matches: 9. The germline V gene has CDR1 LGHNA and CDR2 YNFKEQ. The CDR3 runs to 16 residues. CDR3 in amino acids: CASSQAQRTGVNEQFF. The CDR3 nucleotides read TGTGCCAGCAGCCAGGCTCAGAGGACAGGGGTCAATGAGCAGTTCTTC.

The rearrangement links TRBV11-2 to TRBJ2-1; 9 bases align to TRBD2. The length of the CDR3 is 13 residues. Looked up from germline, CDR1 is SGHAT and CDR2 is FQNNGV. Losses at the gene ends were 8 bases for V and 5 bases for J; bases not matched to a gene: 4. The CDR3 here is CASWREGNNEQFF. CDR3 sequence (DNA): TGTGCCAGCTGGCGGGAGGGAAACAATGAGCAGTTCTTC.

The rearrangement links TRBV10-1 to TRBJ2-3; D not certain. The CDR3 spans 13 residues. Germline CDR1 reads WNHNN; CDR2 reads SYGVQD (reference sequence). Trimming took off 8 bases at V and 1 base at J, with 10 bases between the two ends. CDR3: CASAVSCTDTQYF. In nucleotides, the CDR3 is TGCGCCAGCGCAGTGTCCTGCACAGATACGCAGTATTTT.

The chain combines TRBV6-1 with TRBJ2-7; the match to TRBD1 covers 10 bases. V was clipped by 7 bases and J by 4 bases; unmatched bases: 4. The CDR3 covers 13 residues. Germline V gene lookup returns CDR1 MNHNS and CDR2 SASEGT. CDR3 DNA: TGTGCCAGCACCTTGGGACAGGGGTACGAGCAGTACTTC. Translation gives CASTLGQGYEQYF.

The chain is built from TRBV5-1 and TRBJ2-3; 8 bases match TRBD2. The CDR3 contains 15 residues. Germline V gives CDR1 SGHRS, CDR2 YFSETQ. V gave up 4 bases and J gave up 0 bases; unmatched junction bases: 4. CDR3: CASSARGESTDTQYF. The CDR3, as DNA: TGCGCCAGCAGCGCGCGGGGGGAGAGCACAGATACGCAGTATTTT.

J is TRBJ1-2 and V is TRBV29-1; D gene unclear. This CDR3 contains 11 residues. Trimming shortened V by 4 bases and J by 9 bases, and 12 bases separated the two germline ends. From germline, CDR1 is SQVTM and CDR2 ANQGSEA. CDR3 sequence (DNA): TGCAGCGTTGGGGAGGGAGGGAGCTACACCTTC. It codes for CSVGEGGSYTF.

The V and J genes are TRBV6-1 and TRBJ1-5; 8 bases agree with TRBD1. Germline assignment: CDR1 MNHNS and CDR2 SASEGT. The junction had 8 bases not matched to a gene; V was cut back by 6 bases and J by 7 bases. CDR3 size: 14 residues. In DNA form, the CDR3 reads TGTGCCAGCAGCTACCTACAGGGGGGGCAGCCCCAGCATTTT. It yields the protein CASSYLQGGQPQHF.